These T cell receptor beta chains were read from a single sample in a study of blood T cell repertoires in COVID-19. The protocol was immunoSEQ multiplex PCR, while the TCRdb copy is restricted to in-frame clones and leaves out a portion. Here the sample spans 130,000 or so clones, roughly 91% being singletons. The specimen was peripheral blood. The source is a man aged 50-60 years with active or convalescent COVID-19. CDR3s include the opening cysteine and the closing phenylalanine or tryptophan. The D gene is left open where the match is weak. Clone size is stated in some rows and not others, as once, few, many or a class when expanded.

d_call	v_call	cdr3_length	j_call	clone_size	cdr3_aa
TRBD2	TRBV28	15	TRBJ2-7	-	CASSSWTSGTYEQYF
TRBD1	TRBV19	16	TRBJ1-4	once	CASSGRNRGANEKLFF
TRBD1	TRBV10-2	13	TRBJ1-2	-	CASSETGVYGYTF
-	TRBV5-1	16	TRBJ1-2	-	CASSSRDIQLLYGYTF
TRBD2	TRBV10-1	14	TRBJ2-7	once	CAILSGGISYEQYF
TRBD2	TRBV7-8	15	TRBJ2-7	-	CASSLAPGGRYEQYF
-	TRBV2	16	TRBJ1-3	-	CASSLGGLRSGNTIYF
TRBD2	TRBV9	15	TRBJ2-2	-	CASSGSRTSTGELFF
-	TRBV6-2/TRBV6-3	12	TRBJ1-5	-	CASSSAPQVQHF
-	TRBV10-1	13	TRBJ2-3	-	CASSGLGIYTQYF
TRBD1	TRBV18	13	TRBJ1-1	once	CASSTGGAGEAFF
-	TRBV19	16	TRBJ2-5	once	CASSNGRSGGQETQYF
TRBD2	TRBV6-5	15	TRBJ2-7	few	CASAPTGTRLSEQYF
TRBD1	TRBV6-6	16	TRBJ2-5	-	CASSYSGQGYQETQYF
TRBD1	TRBV5-4	14	TRBJ2-1	-	CASSYRDRAGEQFF
TRBD1	TRBV5-1	16	TRBJ2-5	-	CASSLEGAHRRETQYF